This T cell receptor beta chain was profiled in a study of breast tumors, draining lymph nodes, adjacent tissues (dated by TCRdb to about 2016). Turning to the overall study: TCR beta repertoires were compared across tumor, adjacent nontumor tissue and axillary lymph nodes obtained from breast cancer patients. In human breast cancer, the study set out to assess how tumor, surrounding tissue and draining lymph node repertoires relate to one another and whether T cells might be exchanged between them.

Lymph node samples were obtained from the axillary draining lymph nodes of breast cancer patients. The table lists this clonotype with many counts. Its cognate antigen has yet to be identified. Qualities for individual bases were not recorded, and no much larger clone is one base off. Results and caveats for the whole study, not just this receptor: Tumor and nontumor tissue repertoires were significantly more similar in luminal-like than in basal-like breast cancer. The data were considered consistent with most tumor T cells being derived from the lymph node and subsequently expanding within tumor tissue. The study presented the conclusion that tumor T cells originate in lymph nodes as consistent with a hypothesis, not as something directly demonstrated. T-cell repertoire diversity in tumors was found to be lower than in lymph nodes but higher than in nontumor tissue, and preferential V and J gene usage was observed.

Cut back by 3 bases and 4 bases, the V and J ends lie 9 bases apart. Spanning cysteine to phenylalanine, the CDR3 consists of 13 amino acids. Just CDR3 DNA is preserved here, 39 bases in frame from base 1. The germline V gene specifies LGHNT as CDR1 and FRNRAP as CDR2. TCRdb lists the instrument as Illumina HiSeq 2000. Multiplex PCR amplification was used to build the TCR beta chain libraries. High-throughput sequencing was used to analyze the amplified TCR beta chain products. TCRdb trimmed the raw reads at Q25, called clones with MiXCR and kept productive beta chains. Every distinct CDR3 protein forms one entry, paired with its most common genes and DNA. The sample table records fewer than 150,000 distinct CDR3 sequences; 21% of these occur just once. In total, the top ten clones hold about 2% of the sample.

Sequencing input: axillary lymph node tissue. This TCR was sampled from a female donor with breast cancer. Some clones in this sample may be carry-over from other donors' samples. The rearrangement combines TRBV12-5 with TRBJ2-5; TRBD2 might be the D gene, on 5 matching bases. CDR3 region: CASGLARGETQYF. The sequenced DNA: TGTGCTAGTGGTTTAGCTCGGGGAGAGACCCAGTACTTC.